A single sample gave rise to the 22 T cell receptor beta chains below, sequenced in a study of T cells after yellow fever vaccination (dated by TCRdb to about 2019). The sample's treatment or condition, from its label and the paper: live attenuated yellow fever vaccine strain. To prepare the library, 5' RACE was applied. Sequencing used an Illumina NovaSeq 6000. TCRdb reprocessing: public reads trimmed at Q25 with fastp, clones called with MiXCR, in-frame beta chains kept. CDR3 protein duplicates are merged, each entry listing the most common genes and DNA. The sample profile shows about 160,000 distinct CDR3 sequences; roughly 8.8% of them were found once. The leading ten clones occupy about a third of the sample. This material consisted of CD8+ T cells sorted from PBMCs, taken 45 days after the yellow fever booster vaccination. Every receptor here comes from a man in his late teens or twenties who received the YFV17D yellow fever vaccine.

This clonotype came up a few times. CDR3 sequence (DNA): TGTGCCAGCAGCCAAGACTGGGGAATGAACACTGAAGCTTTCTTT. Residues: CASSQDWGMNTEAFF. This rearrangement joins TRBV4-2 to TRBJ1-1; no clear D. CDR3 length: 15 residues. Between the trimmed V and J ends, which lost 0 bases and 0 bases, there was a span of 8 bases. Germline CDR1 and CDR2: LGHNA and YNFKEQ.

This rearrangement joins TRBV6-5 to TRBJ2-1; no clear D. Deletions cut 2 bases from V and 0 bases from J, with 8 bases between. Germline-derived CDR1 and CDR2 are MNHEY and SVGAGI. The CDR3 is 15 amino acids. CDR3: CASSYRVSSYNEQFF. DNA for the CDR3: TGTGCCAGCAGTTACCGGGTGAGCTCCTACAATGAGCAGTTCTTC.

The genes are TRBV7-2 and TRBJ1-6; the D is unclear. CDR3 length: 14 residues. Trimming shortened V by 5 bases and J by 10 bases, and 15 bases separated the two germline ends. Germline V gene sequence: CDR1 SGHTA, CDR2 FQGNSA. The CDR3 DNA follows: TGTGCCAGCAGCCCGGCGGTTATGGGGTCACCCCTCCACTTT. Translated: CASSPAVMGSPLHF.

This clonotype was picked up a small number of times. J is TRBJ1-1 and V is TRBV10-2, with D maybe TRBD1 (5 bases). From germline, CDR1 is WSHSY and CDR2 SAAADI. The CDR3 extends over 13 amino acids. With 10 bases removed from V and 1 base from J, the gap between germline ends came to 13 bases. The CDR3 region has the DNA TGCGCCACCTCGGGGGGGTCGAACACTGAAGCTTTCTTT. It codes for CATSGGSNTEAFF.

The chain recombines TRBV2 with TRBJ2-7, with D possibly being TRBD1 (6 bases). The CDR3 is made up of 13 amino acids. V was clipped by 10 bases and J by 3 bases, with 16 bases between them. Germline V gene sequence: CDR1 SNHLY, CDR2 FYNNEI. The CDR3 DNA sequence: TGTGCCACTACCAGAGGACAGTACTACGAGCAGTACGTC. This gives the protein CATTRGQYYEQYV.

The J gene is TRBJ2-5, the V gene TRBV7-6, with D possibly being TRBD2 (6 bases). Germline V lookup: CDR1 SGHVS, CDR2 FNYEAQ. Trimming pared 5 bases from V and 2 bases from J, leaving 15 bases between. This CDR3 is built from 15 residues. The CDR3 here is CASSPWAGRQETQYF. The CDR3 region has the DNA TGTGCCAGCAGCCCTTGGGCGGGGAGACAAGAGACCCAGTACTTC.

This clonotype has a handful of counts. The chain links TRBV7-2 to TRBJ2-3; possibly TRBD1 for D (6 bases). Trimming left V 8 bases short and J 2 bases short, with 11 bases between. CDR3 length equals 13 residues. Germline V gives CDR1 SGHTA, CDR2 FQGNSA. CDR3 region: CASGGGNTDTQYF. The CDR3 region has the DNA TGTGCCAGCGGGGGCGGCAACACAGATACGCAGTATTTT.

This clonotype was counted ten times or more. The CDR3 reads CAWAPLAGGPDEQFF. The CDR3 nucleotides are TGTGCCTGGGCGCCCCTAGCGGGGGGGCCGGATGAGCAGTTCTTC. The chain uses TRBV30 and TRBJ2-1, with 12 bases that match TRBD2. This CDR3 is 15 amino acids long. V trimming: 5 bases; J trimming: 8 bases; junction bases outside the gene matches: 10. CDR1 is GTSNPN, CDR2 SVGIG, per germline (reference sequence). Full variable domain (rest looked up from reference TRBV30 and TRBJ2-1): SQTIHQWPATLVQPVGSPLSLECTVEGTSNPNLYWYRQAAGRGLQLLFYSVGIGQISSEVPQNLSASRPQDRQFILSSKKLLLSDSGFYLCAWAPLAGGPDEQFFGPGTRLTVL.

This clonotype has ten or more counts. The chain carries TRBV9 and TRBJ2-3; possible D gene TRBD2, 6 bases. Germline loops: CDR1 SGDLS, CDR2 YYNGEE. CDR3 length: 14 amino acids. Trimming stripped 2 bases from V and 0 bases from J, with 7 bases between. In DNA form, the CDR3 reads TGTGCCAGCAGCGTTGGGGGGAGCACAGATACGCAGTATTTT. It yields the protein CASSVGGSTDTQYF.

In this sample, this clonotype turned up many times. The gene calls are TRBV6-5 and TRBJ2-3; D might be TRBD1 (5 bases). The CDR3 loop spans 12 amino acids. V dropped 5 bases and J dropped 4 bases, with 7 bases sitting between them. Germline assignment: CDR1 MNHEY and CDR2 SVGAGI. CDR3 amino acids: CASSAGSDTQYF. The CDR3 bases are TGTGCCAGCAGTGCAGGGTCAGATACGCAGTATTTT.

The CDR3 DNA reads as TGTGCCTGGAGTTCTGATGCGACTGAAGCTTTCTTT. Translated, it gives CAWSSDATEAFF. The chain links TRBV30 to TRBJ1-1; the D is unclear. V lost 2 bases to trimming and J lost 5 bases, with 9 bases between them. This CDR3 spans 12 amino acids. Germline V lookup: CDR1 GTSNPN, CDR2 SVGIG (reference sequence).

This clonotype was seen only a few times. The chain couples TRBV7-8 to TRBJ1-1, with D possibly being TRBD1 (6 bases). The CDR3 contains 15 residues. V was clipped by 7 bases and J by 0 bases, with 15 bases between them. Germline lookup yields CDR1 SGHVS and CDR2 FQNEAQ. This chain's CDR3 is CASTYAGTLNTEAFF. CDR3 in DNA: TGTGCCAGCACTTACGCCGGGACACTGAACACTGAAGCTTTCTTT. Full variable domain (remainder filled in from reference TRBV7-8 and TRBJ1-1): GAGVSQSPRYKVAKRGQDVALRCDPISGHVSLFWYQQALGQGPEFLTYFQNEAQLDKSGLPSDRFFAERPEGSVSTLKIQRTQQEDSAVYLCASTYAGTLNTEAFFGQGTRLTVV.

The gene calls are TRBV2 and TRBJ1-2; the D is unclear. Germline V gives CDR1 SNHLY, CDR2 FYNNEI. The CDR3 runs 15 residues. Trimming left V 0 bases short and J 2 bases short, with 10 bases between. The CDR3 nucleotides are TGTGCCAGCAGTGAAGCGCTTGGCGGGAACTATGGCTACACCTTC. Translating it yields CASSEALGGNYGYTF.

The chain links TRBV5-4 to TRBJ2-1; the D gene is possibly TRBD2 (7 bases). Trimming removed 2 bases at V and 16 bases at J, with 16 bases between. The germline V gene encodes CDR1 SGHNT and CDR2 YYREEE (reference sequence). CDR3 size: 12 residues. The CDR3 DNA is TGTGCCAGCAGCTTTTTCGGGGGGCCGGCATTCTTC. This sequence encodes CASSFFGGPAFF.

This clonotype came up a few times. The rearrangement joins TRBV4-2 to TRBJ1-5, with no clear D. This CDR3 is built from 15 residues. Germline loops: CDR1 LGHNA, CDR2 YNFKEQ. The V and J ends lost 1 base and 3 bases respectively, with 10 bases between them. The CDR3 DNA follows: TGTGCCAGCAGCCAAGTCTCGGCCCTCAATCAGCCCCAGCATTTT. It codes for CASSQVSALNQPQHF.

The chain is built from TRBV11-2 and TRBJ2-4; tentatively, D is TRBD1 (5 bases). The CDR3 contains 15 residues. V was cut by 0 bases and J by 6 bases, with 12 bases left in between. In germline, CDR1 is SGHAT, CDR2 FQNNGV. CDR3 bases: TGTGCCAGCAGCTTAGAGGGGCTGTCAGGAAACATTCAGTACTTC. This translates into CASSLEGLSGNIQYF.

The sample holds a few counts of this clonotype. The J gene is TRBJ2-3, the V gene TRBV15; 10 nucleotides match TRBD2. The CDR3 contains 15 residues. The junction had 2 bases not matched to a gene; V was cut back by 0 bases and J by 5 bases. Germline V lookup: CDR1 LNHNV, CDR2 YYDKDF (reference sequence). CDR3 nucleotide sequence: TGTGCCACCAGCAGAGAGTTAGCGGGGGGAGATACGCAGTATTTT. It encodes CATSRELAGGDTQYF.

This sequence joins TRBV5-1 and TRBJ1-6; D is unclear. The CDR3 loop spans 13 amino acids. Germline V gene data show CDR1 as SGHRS and CDR2 as YFSETQ. Trimming pared 4 bases from V and 9 bases from J, leaving 11 bases between. As DNA, the CDR3 is TGCGCCAGCAGCGTCACCGGGAGTTCACCCCTCCACTTT. This gives the protein CASSVTGSSPLHF.

This clonotype was detected many times. The chain joins TRBV7-8 to TRBJ2-3, with 12 bases fitting TRBD2. The V segment lost 0 bases and the J segment 2 bases; nucleotides outside the gene matches: 3. The CDR3 loop spans 17 amino acids. Per the germline V gene, CDR1 is SGHVS and CDR2 is FQNEAQ. The CDR3 nucleotides read TGTGCCAGCAGCTTAGCGCGACTAGCGGGGGTCACAGATACGCAGTATTTT. This codes for CASSLARLAGVTDTQYF.

V usage is TRBV9 and J usage is TRBJ1-1; the D gene is possibly TRBD1 (5 bases). The CDR3 sequence is 15 residues long. CDR1 is SGDLS and CDR2 is YYNGEE in the germline V gene. Trimming removed 4 bases from V and 3 bases from J, with 16 bases in between. Here the CDR3 DNA reads TGTGCCAGCAGCCCCCGGACCGGGACCCACACTGAAGCTTTCTTT. It yields the protein CASSPRTGTHTEAFF.

In its sample, this clonotype was seen a few times. The chain links TRBV27 to TRBJ2-2; D could derive from TRBD1 or TRBD2 (5 bases each). The CDR3 extends over 14 amino acids. Trimming left V 5 bases short and J 8 bases short, with 15 bases between. Germline V lookup: CDR1 MNHEY, CDR2 SMNVEV (reference sequence). The CDR3 region is CASSVNPGPGELFF. CDR3 in DNA: TGTGCCAGCAGTGTTAACCCGGGGCCAGGGGAGCTGTTTTTT.

This clonotype has only a few counts. The chain links TRBV6-2 or TRBV6-3 to TRBJ2-5, with D possibly matching TRBD1 (5 bases). Germline CDR1 MNHEY, CDR2 SVGEGT. The CDR3 totals 11 residues. V shed 8 bases and J shed 5 bases, with 9 bases lying between them. CDR3 DNA sequence: TGTGCCAGCGTCGACAGTGAGACCCAGTACTTC. Its translation is CASVDSETQYF.